This T cell receptor beta chain emerged from a study of beta chain bispecific antibodies for T cell cancers. Points from the study as a whole: The TRBV12-3 share of total TRBV signal fell 98.9% after anti-TRBV12 rather than anti-CD19 exposure. In these mixed samples, most targeted TRBV reads derived from the leukemia cell line. TRBV-directed bispecific antibodies appeared to leave all non-targeted, unrelated TRBV family members unaffected.

TCRdb re-called the 5' RACE reads with MiXCR, one entry per CDR3 protein. The repertoire holds tens of thousands of distinct CDR3 sequences, with 2% to 2.5% as singletons. Blood mononuclear cells were expanded for 3 to 4 days using either OKT3 anti-CD3 antibody or CD3/CD28 beads. This CDR3 is 15 amino acids long. Germline assignment: CDR1 MNHEY and CDR2 SVGAGI. V dropped 5 bases and J dropped 9 bases, with 17 bases sitting between them. This clonotype was counted ten times or more. Its specificity is unknown. The receptor's source is a human donor in good health. Some clones in this sample may be carry-over from other donors' samples. Material: healthy donor T cells cultured with leukemia cells, obtained from a culture containing a bispecific antibody targeting TCR Vbeta12. V is TRBV6-5 and J is TRBJ1-6, with D perhaps TRBD1 (5 bases). The CDR3 bases are TGTGCCAGCAGTACGGGACGAATCCGGTCTTCACCCCTCCACTTT. Its protein is CASSTGRIRSSPLHF.